This record covers a single T cell receptor (beta chain). The sample is drawn from a study of T cells after posttransplantation cyclophosphamide. The CDR3 has 15 amino acids. Clones were sequenced by immunoSEQ multiplex PCR, and TCRdb holds only the in-frame ones, with some missing. The table records more than 20,000 clones, about 76% of them present only once. This clonotype was obtained from a woman between 55 and 75 years old in good health, CMV-negative, and a related stem cell transplant donor. Input material: memory CD4+ T cells sorted from PBMCs. The rearrangement joins TRBV21-1 to TRBJ1-5; TRBD1, the table's D call, was not compared with the DNA. TRBV21-1 is annotated as a pseudogene. CDR3 sequence reads: CASSADRVSNQPQHF. CDR3 nucleotides: TGTGCCAGCAGCGCTGACAGGGTTAGCAATCAGCCCCAGCATTTT.